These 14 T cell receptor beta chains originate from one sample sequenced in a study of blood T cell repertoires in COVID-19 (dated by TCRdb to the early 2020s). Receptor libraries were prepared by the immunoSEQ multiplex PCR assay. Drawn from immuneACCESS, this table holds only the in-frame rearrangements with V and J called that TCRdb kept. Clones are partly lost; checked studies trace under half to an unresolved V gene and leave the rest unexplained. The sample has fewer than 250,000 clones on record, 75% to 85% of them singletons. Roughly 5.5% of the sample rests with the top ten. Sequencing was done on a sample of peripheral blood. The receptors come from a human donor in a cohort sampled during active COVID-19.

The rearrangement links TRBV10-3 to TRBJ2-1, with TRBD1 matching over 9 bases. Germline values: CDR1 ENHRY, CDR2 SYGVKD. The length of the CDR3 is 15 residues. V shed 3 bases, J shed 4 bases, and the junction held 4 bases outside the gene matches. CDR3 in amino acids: CAISDRTGDYNEQFF. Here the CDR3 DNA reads TGTGCCATCAGTGATAGGACAGGGGATTACAATGAGCAGTTCTTC.

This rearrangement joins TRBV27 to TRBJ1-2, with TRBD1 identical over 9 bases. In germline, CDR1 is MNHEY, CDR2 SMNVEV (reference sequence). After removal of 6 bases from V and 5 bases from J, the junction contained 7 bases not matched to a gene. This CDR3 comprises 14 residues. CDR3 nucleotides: TGTGCCAGCAGCTTCTCGGGACAGGGTTATGGCTACACCTTC. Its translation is CASSFSGQGYGYTF.

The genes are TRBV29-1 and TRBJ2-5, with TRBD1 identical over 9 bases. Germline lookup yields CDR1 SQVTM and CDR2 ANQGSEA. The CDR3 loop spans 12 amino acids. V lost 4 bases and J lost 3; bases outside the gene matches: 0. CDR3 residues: CSVGQGEETQYF. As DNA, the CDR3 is TGCAGCGTTGGACAGGGGGAAGAGACCCAGTACTTC.

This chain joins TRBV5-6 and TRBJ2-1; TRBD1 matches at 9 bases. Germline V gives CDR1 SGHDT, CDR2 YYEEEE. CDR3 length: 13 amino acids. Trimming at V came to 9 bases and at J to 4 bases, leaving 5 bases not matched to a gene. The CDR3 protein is CATRDRAYNEQFF. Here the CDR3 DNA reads TGTGCCACCCGGGACAGGGCTTACAATGAGCAGTTCTTC.

The CDR3 bases are TGTGCCAGCTCCGGGGGGCGCGCTGGGAGAGAGCAGTACTTC. This translates into CASSGGRAGREQYF. The chain is built from TRBV18 and TRBJ2-7; weak D call: TRBD2 (7 bases). Trimming shortened V by 6 bases and J by 7 bases, and 19 bases separated the two germline ends. The germline V gene encodes CDR1 KGHSH and CDR2 LQKENI. CDR3 length equals 14 residues.

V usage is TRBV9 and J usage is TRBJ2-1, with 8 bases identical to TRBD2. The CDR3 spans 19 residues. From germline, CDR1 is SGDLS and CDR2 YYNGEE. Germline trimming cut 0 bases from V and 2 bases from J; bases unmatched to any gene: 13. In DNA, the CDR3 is TGTGCCAGCAGCGTAGCTACCCAGGGTAGCGGGGTACCCTACAATGAGCAGTTCTTC. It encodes CASSVATQGSGVPYNEQFF.

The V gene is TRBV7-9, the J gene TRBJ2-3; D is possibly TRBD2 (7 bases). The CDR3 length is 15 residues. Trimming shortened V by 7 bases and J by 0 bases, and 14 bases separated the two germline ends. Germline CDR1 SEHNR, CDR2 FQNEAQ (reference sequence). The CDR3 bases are TGTGCCAGCATAATAGGGGGACTAAGCACAGATACGCAGTATTTT. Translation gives CASIIGGLSTDTQYF.

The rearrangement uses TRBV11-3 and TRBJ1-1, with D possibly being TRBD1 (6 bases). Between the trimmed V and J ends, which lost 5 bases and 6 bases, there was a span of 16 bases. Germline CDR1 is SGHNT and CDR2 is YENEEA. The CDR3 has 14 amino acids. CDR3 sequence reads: CASSPGRGWSEAFF. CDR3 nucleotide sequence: TGTGCCAGCAGCCCAGGGAGGGGGTGGTCTGAAGCTTTCTTT.

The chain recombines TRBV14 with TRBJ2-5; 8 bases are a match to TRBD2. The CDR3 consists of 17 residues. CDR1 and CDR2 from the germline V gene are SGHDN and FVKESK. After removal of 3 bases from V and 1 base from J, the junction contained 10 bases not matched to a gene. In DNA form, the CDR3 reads TGTGCCAGCAGCCATCCGTTTAGCGGGGAGGGCCAAGAGACCCAGTACTTC. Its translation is CASSHPFSGEGQETQYF. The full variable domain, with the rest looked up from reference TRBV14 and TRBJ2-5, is EAGVTQFPSHSVIEKGQTVTLRCDPISGHDNLYWYRRVMGKEIKFLLHFVKESKQDESGMPNNRFLAERTGGTYSTLKVQPAELEDSGVYFCASSHPFSGEGQETQYFGPGTRLLVL.

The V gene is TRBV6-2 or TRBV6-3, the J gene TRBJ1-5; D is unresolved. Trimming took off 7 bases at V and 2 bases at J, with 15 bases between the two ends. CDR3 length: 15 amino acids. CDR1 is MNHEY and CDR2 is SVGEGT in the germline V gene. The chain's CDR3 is CASTPSPGGNQPQHF. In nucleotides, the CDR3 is TGTGCCAGCACCCCCAGTCCGGGTGGCAATCAGCCCCAGCATTTT.

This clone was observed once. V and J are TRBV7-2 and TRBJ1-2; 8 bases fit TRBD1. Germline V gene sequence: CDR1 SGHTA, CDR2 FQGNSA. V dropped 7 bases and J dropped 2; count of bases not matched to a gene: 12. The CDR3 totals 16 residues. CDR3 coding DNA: TGTGCCAGCATCCCACAGGGGGGTCTTAAAAACTATGGCTACACCTTC. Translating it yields CASIPQGGLKNYGYTF.

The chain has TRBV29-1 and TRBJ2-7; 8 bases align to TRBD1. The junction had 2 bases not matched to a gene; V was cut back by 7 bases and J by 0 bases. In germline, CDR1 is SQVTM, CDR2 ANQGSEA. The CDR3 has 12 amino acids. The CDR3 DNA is TGCAGCGCGGGACAGGCCTCCTACGAGCAGTACTTC. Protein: CSAGQASYEQYF.

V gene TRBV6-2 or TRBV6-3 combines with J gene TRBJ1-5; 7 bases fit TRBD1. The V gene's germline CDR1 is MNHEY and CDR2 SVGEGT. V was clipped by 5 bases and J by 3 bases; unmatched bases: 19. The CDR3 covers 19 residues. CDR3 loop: CASSITYGTDERYNQPQHF. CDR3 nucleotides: TGTGCCAGCAGTATAACGTATGGGACAGACGAACGATACAATCAGCCCCAGCATTTT.

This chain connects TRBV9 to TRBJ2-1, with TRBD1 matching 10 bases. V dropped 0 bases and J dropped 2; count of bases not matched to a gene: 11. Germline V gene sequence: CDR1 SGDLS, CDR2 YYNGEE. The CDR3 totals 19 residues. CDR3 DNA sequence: TGTGCCAGCAGCGTAGCCCTCCGACGGGGGACAGGGGCCTACAATGAGCAGTTCTTC. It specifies CASSVALRRGTGAYNEQFF.